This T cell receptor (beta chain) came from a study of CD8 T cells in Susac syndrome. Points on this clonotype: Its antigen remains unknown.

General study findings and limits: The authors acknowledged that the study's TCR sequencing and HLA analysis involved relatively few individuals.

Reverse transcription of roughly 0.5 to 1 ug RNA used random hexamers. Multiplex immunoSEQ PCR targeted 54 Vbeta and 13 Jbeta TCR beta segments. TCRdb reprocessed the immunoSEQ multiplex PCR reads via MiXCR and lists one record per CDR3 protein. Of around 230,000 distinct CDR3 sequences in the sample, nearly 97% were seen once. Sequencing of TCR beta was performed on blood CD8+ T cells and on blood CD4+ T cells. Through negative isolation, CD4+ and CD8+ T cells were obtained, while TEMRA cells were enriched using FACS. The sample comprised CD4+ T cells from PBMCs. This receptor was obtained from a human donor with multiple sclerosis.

CDR3 coding DNA: TGTGCCAGCAGTTTGGGGCGGATCGATCAGCCCCAGCATTTT. Protein product: CASSLGRIDQPQHF. The chain employs TRBV28 and TRBJ1-5; tentative D call: TRBD1 (5 bases). V gave up 3 bases and J gave up 5 bases, with 11 bases separating them. Germline assignment: CDR1 MDHEN and CDR2 SYDVKM. CDR3 size: 14 residues.